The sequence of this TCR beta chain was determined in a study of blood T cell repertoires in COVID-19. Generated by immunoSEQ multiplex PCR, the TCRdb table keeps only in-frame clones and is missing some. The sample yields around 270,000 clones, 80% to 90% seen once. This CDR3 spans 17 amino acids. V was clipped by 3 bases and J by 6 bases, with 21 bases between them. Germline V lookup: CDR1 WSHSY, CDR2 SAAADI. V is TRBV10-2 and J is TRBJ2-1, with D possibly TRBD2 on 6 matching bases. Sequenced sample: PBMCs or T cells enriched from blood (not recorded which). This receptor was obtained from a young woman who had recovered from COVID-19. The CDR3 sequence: CASSDSEDWRGPNEQFF. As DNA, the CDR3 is TGCGCCAGCAGTGATTCTGAGGACTGGAGGGGCCCCAATGAGCAGTTCTTC.